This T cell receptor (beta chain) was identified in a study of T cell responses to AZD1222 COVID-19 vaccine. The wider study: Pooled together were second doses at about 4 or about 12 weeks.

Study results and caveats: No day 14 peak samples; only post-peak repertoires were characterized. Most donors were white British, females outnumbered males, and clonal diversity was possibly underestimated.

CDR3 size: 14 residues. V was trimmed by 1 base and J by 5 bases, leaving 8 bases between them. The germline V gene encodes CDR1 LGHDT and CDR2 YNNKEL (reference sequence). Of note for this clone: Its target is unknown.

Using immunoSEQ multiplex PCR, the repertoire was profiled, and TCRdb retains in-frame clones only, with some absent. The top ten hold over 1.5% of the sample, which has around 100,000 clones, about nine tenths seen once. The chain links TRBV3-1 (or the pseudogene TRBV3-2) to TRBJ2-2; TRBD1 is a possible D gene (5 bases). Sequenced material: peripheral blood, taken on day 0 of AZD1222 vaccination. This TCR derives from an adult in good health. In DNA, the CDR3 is TGTGCCAGCAGCCAAGGAGCAGGGACCGGGGAGCTGTTTTTT. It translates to CASSQGAGTGELFF.